One sample yielded the 21 T cell receptor beta chains listed below, sequenced in a study of blood T cell repertoires in COVID-19. Assay: immunoSEQ multiplex PCR; the TCRdb copy retains only in-frame clones and omits some. Of 350,000 or so clones listed, about 92% are singletons. The sample taken for sequencing was PBMCs or T cells enriched from blood (not recorded which). These receptors came from a woman aged 25-40 years who had recovered from COVID-19.

The J gene is TRBJ1-5, the V gene TRBV19, with a possible D match to TRBD1 (6 bases). Germline CDR1 is LNHDA and CDR2 is SQIVND (reference sequence). CDR3 length equals 17 residues. Trimming took 3 bases from V and 2 from J, leaving 17 bases between them. The CDR3 reads CASSMREQGAGNQPQHF. The CDR3 DNA follows: TGTGCCAGTAGTATGAGGGAACAGGGAGCGGGCAATCAGCCCCAGCATTTT.

This clone was counted only a few times. Other DNA variants within this sample encode the same CDR3. The rearrangement uses TRBV28 and TRBJ2-7, with 10 bases aligning to TRBD2. The CDR3 length is 15 residues. The ends lost 1 base at V and 3 bases at J; junction bases unmatched: 3. Germline CDR1 and CDR2: MDHEN and SYDVKM. The CDR3 region has the DNA TGTGCCAGCAGTTTATTGTCTAGCGGGAGCTACGAGCAGTACTTC. This codes for CASSLLSSGSYEQYF. Full variable domain (remainder filled in from reference TRBV28 and TRBJ2-7): DVKVTQSSRYLVKRTGEKVFLECVQDMDHENMFWYRQDPGLGLRLIYFSYDVKMKEKGDIPEGYSVSREKKERFSLILESASTNQTSMYLCASSLLSSGSYEQYFGPGTRLTVT.

The genes are TRBV7-8 and TRBJ2-1; 12 nucleotides match TRBD2. Per the germline V gene, CDR1 is SGHVS and CDR2 is FQNEAQ. V trimming: 5 bases; J trimming: 1 base; junction bases outside the gene matches: 6. The CDR3 length is 17 residues. The CDR3: CASSALLAGGSYNEQFF. CDR3 in DNA: TGTGCCAGCAGCGCGCTACTAGCGGGGGGATCCTACAATGAGCAGTTCTTC.

This chain uses TRBV5-6 with TRBJ2-4; TRBD2 aligns across 9 bases. V was pared by 4 bases and J by 7 bases, with 6 bases of the junction left unmatched. The length of the CDR3 is 14 residues. The germline V gene has CDR1 SGHDT and CDR2 YYEEEE. The CDR3 reads CASSRRTSDNIQYF. In DNA form, the CDR3 reads TGTGCCAGCAGCAGGAGGACTAGCGATAACATTCAGTACTTC.

The genes are TRBV7-6 and TRBJ1-3, with a weak D call TRBD1 (6 bases). V dropped 0 bases and J dropped 7 bases, with 16 bases sitting between them. This CDR3 has 16 amino acids. Germline loops: CDR1 SGHVS, CDR2 FNYEAQ. For the CDR3, the DNA is TGTGCCAGCAGCTTAGCGGCGCAGGGGATCTCTAACACCATATATTTT. It is translated as CASSLAAQGISNTIYF.

The chain combines TRBV7-2 with TRBJ2-7, with 7 nucleotides matching TRBD1. This CDR3 contains 13 residues. The germline V gene has CDR1 SGHTA and CDR2 FQGNSA. Trimming took 4 bases from V and 1 from J; bases not matched to a gene: 1. As DNA, the CDR3 is TGTGCCAGCAGCTCACAGGGGTCCTACGAGCAGTACTTC. This sequence encodes CASSSQGSYEQYF. The variable domain in full, completed from reference TRBV7-2 and TRBJ2-7, reads GAGVSQSPSNKVTEKGKDVELRCDPISGHTALYWYRQSLGQGLEFLIYFQGNSAPDKSGLPSDRFSAERTGGSVSTLTIQRTQQEDSAVYLCASSSQGSYEQYFGPGTRLTVT.

J is TRBJ2-7 and V is TRBV3-1 (or the pseudogene TRBV3-2); D is uncertain. This CDR3 is 14 amino acids long. V lost 4 bases to trimming and J lost 3 bases, with 13 bases between them. Germline loops: CDR1 LGHDT, CDR2 YNNKEL (reference sequence). The CDR3 nucleotides are TGTGCCAGCAGCCGCTACGCAGGCCTCTACGAGCAGTACTTC. It codes for CASSRYAGLYEQYF.

The J gene is TRBJ1-3, the V gene TRBV7-2, with D hard to call. This CDR3 is built from 15 residues. Germline loops: CDR1 SGHTA, CDR2 FQGNSA. The V gene lost 6 bases and the J gene lost 0 bases, with 12 bases spanning the gap. Here the CDR3 reads CASSRFGDSGNTIYF. In DNA, the CDR3 is TGTGCCAGCAGTCGATTCGGGGACTCTGGAAACACCATATATTTT.

This chain uses TRBV19 with TRBJ1-3; weak D call: TRBD1 (5 bases). V gave up 7 bases and J gave up 5 bases, with 12 bases separating them. The germline gives CDR1 LNHDA, CDR2 SQIVND (reference sequence). The CDR3 is 13 amino acids. The CDR3 loop reads CASKETDRNTIYF. CDR3 DNA: TGTGCCAGTAAGGAGACAGACAGAAACACCATATATTTT.

The chain combines TRBV7-3 with TRBJ2-3, with TRBD2 identical over 8 bases. The CDR3 loop spans 14 amino acids. The germline V gene has CDR1 SGHTA and CDR2 FQGTGA. V lost 5 bases, J lost 5 bases, and 6 bases stayed unmatched. CDR3 nucleotides: TGTGCCAGCAGCCGACGGGAGGGCCTAGATACGCAGTATTTT. Its translation: CASSRREGLDTQYF.

V usage is TRBV18 and J usage is TRBJ2-3; D is uncertain. V gave up 1 base and J gave up 2 bases, with 10 bases separating them. Germline V gene data show CDR1 as KGHSH and CDR2 as LQKENI. The CDR3 contains 15 residues. DNA of the CDR3: TGTGCCAGCTCACCACAGCGACGAAACACAGATACGCAGTATTTT. This sequence encodes CASSPQRRNTDTQYF. The entire variable domain, with the rest obtained from reference TRBV18 and TRBJ2-3, is as follows: NAGVMQNPRHLVRRRGQEARLRCSPMKGHSHVYWYRQLPEEGLKFMVYLQKENIIDESGMPKERFSAEFPKEGPSILRIQQVVRGDSAAYFCASSPQRRNTDTQYFGPGTRLTVL.

This clone has only one observation. V gene TRBV20-1 combines with J gene TRBJ2-7; 8 nucleotides align to TRBD2. The length of the CDR3 is 14 residues. The ends lost 3 bases at V and 2 bases at J; junction bases unmatched: 6. The germline V gene has CDR1 DFQATT and CDR2 SNEGSKA (reference sequence). The CDR3 nucleotides read TGCAGTGCTAGTAGGGCTAGCGGGCCCTACGAGCAGTACTTC. This sequence encodes CSASRASGPYEQYF.

This clone has a single count. This rearrangement joins TRBV6-5 to TRBJ2-3, with 9 nucleotides matching TRBD2. This CDR3 has 15 residues. CDR1 MNHEY and CDR2 SVGAGI come from the germline V gene. With 2 bases clipped from V and 5 bases from J, the junction kept 5 bases outside the gene matches. The CDR3 DNA follows: TGTGCCAGCAGTTACGCGGGGGGGCCAGTAGATACGCAGTATTTT. As protein: CASSYAGGPVDTQYF.

A single count supports this clone. V is TRBV28 and J is TRBJ1-2; 7 bases are a match to TRBD1. CDR1 is MDHEN, CDR2 SYDVKM, per germline. The CDR3 consists of 13 residues. The V gene end was trimmed by 7 bases and the J gene end by 5 bases; junction bases not matched to a gene: 7. DNA for the CDR3: TGTGCCAGCACCTCGACAGGGAAATATGGCTACACCTTC. Translation: CASTSTGKYGYTF.

V and J are TRBV7-9 and TRBJ1-3; 7 bases agree with TRBD1. V lost 2 bases, J lost 4 bases, and 2 bases stayed unmatched. The CDR3 is 14 amino acids. Looked up from germline, CDR1 is SEHNR and CDR2 is FQNEAQ (reference sequence). The CDR3 region is CASSLRGPGNTIYF. CDR3 nucleotide sequence: TGTGCCAGCAGCTTAAGGGGGCCGGGAAACACCATATATTTT.

The rearrangement joins TRBV5-5 to TRBJ1-2, with D perhaps matching TRBD1 (5 bases). CDR3 length: 15 residues. Germline V gene lookup returns CDR1 SGHKS and CDR2 YYEKEE (reference sequence). Trimming left V 0 bases short and J 1 base short, with 10 bases between. CDR3 sequence: CASSLEHRINYGYTF. The DNA for the CDR3 is TGTGCCAGCAGCTTGGAGCACAGGATTAACTATGGCTACACCTTC.

The chain couples TRBV4-2 to TRBJ2-1; 8 positions agree with TRBD2. V was pared by 1 base and J by 9 bases, with 23 bases of the junction left unmatched. CDR3 length equals 20 residues. The germline CDR1 and CDR2 sequences are LGHNA and YNFKEQ. CDR3 protein: CASSQAAEFAGLGGKSEQFF. The CDR3 DNA follows: TGTGCCAGCAGCCAAGCGGCCGAGTTCGCGGGACTAGGCGGGAAAAGTGAGCAGTTCTTC.

The chain combines TRBV21-1 with TRBJ2-7; TRBD2 is the table's D call, not checked against the DNA. TRBV21-1 is a known pseudogene. The CDR3 is made up of 15 amino acids. The CDR3 loop reads CASSYWRAGGYEQYF. CDR3 nucleotides: TGTGCCAGCAGCTACTGGAGGGCGGGGGGTTACGAGCAGTACTTC.

V usage is TRBV5-3 and J usage is TRBJ1-6, with 10 bases identical to TRBD1. TRBV5-3 is noted as an ORF with a role that remains uncertain. V was pared by 2 bases and J by 10 bases, with 6 bases of the junction left unmatched. There are 15 residues in the CDR3. The CDR3 spells CARSFTGTGVSPLHF. The DNA of the CDR3 is TGTGCCAGAAGCTTCACCGGGACAGGGGTGTCACCCCTCCACTTT.

The chain recombines TRBV12-3 or TRBV12-4 with TRBJ1-2; maybe TRBD1 (6 bases). The CDR3 runs 13 residues. The germline V and J ends were trimmed by 6 bases and 7 bases, with 15 bases remaining between them. The CDR3: CASSQGSDRGYTF. DNA for the CDR3: TGTGCCAGCAGCCAGGGGTCTGATCGTGGCTACACCTTC.

The chain has TRBV4-1 and TRBJ2-7, with TRBD2 matching 10 bases. The CDR3 spans 16 residues. Trimming removed 3 bases from V and 1 base from J; junction bases left unmatched: 6. Germline V gene sequence: CDR1 MGHRA, CDR2 YSYEKL. CDR3 nucleotide sequence: TGCGCCAGCAGCCACACCAGGACTAGCGGTTCCTACGAGCAGTACTTC. This gives the protein CASSHTRTSGSYEQYF.